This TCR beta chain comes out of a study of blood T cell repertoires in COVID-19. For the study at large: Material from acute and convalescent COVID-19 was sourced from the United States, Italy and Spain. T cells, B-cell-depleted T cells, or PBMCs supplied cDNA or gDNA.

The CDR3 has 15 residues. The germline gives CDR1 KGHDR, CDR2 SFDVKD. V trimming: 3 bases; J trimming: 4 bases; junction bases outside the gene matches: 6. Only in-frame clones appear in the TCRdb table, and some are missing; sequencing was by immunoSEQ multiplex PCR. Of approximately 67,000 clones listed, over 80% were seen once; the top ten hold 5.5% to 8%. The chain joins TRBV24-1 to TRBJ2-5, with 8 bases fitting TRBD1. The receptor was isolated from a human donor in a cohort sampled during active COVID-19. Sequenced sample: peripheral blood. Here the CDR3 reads CATSDARDRLETQYF. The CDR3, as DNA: TGTGCCACCAGTGATGCCCGGGACAGGCTAGAGACCCAGTACTTC.